Below, 3 T cell receptor beta chains from the same sample are listed, as sequenced in a study of blood T cell repertoires in COVID-19. Method: immunoSEQ multiplex PCR; TCRdb's copy keeps in-frame clones and lacks some. The sample includes about 180,000 clones, 86% of them seen just once. The sample taken for sequencing was peripheral blood. These receptor sequences come from a woman aged 25 to 39 with active or convalescent COVID-19.

The genes are TRBV7-6 and TRBJ2-1; a weak D match, TRBD2 (6 bases). Germline V gene sequence: CDR1 SGHVS, CDR2 FNYEAQ. V was cut by 5 bases and J by 7 bases, with 9 bases left in between. This CDR3 region has 12 residues. CDR3: CASSPGLNEQFF. CDR3 DNA sequence: TGTGCCAGCAGCCCGGGACTTAATGAGCAGTTCTTC.

This chain links TRBV5-6 with TRBJ1-2; 9 bases match TRBD1. In germline, CDR1 is SGHDT, CDR2 YYEEEE. The CDR3 sequence is 15 residues long. Trimming removed 7 bases from V and 4 bases from J; junction bases left unmatched: 11. CDR3 residues: CASLPSGTGIYGYTF. The CDR3 DNA is TGTGCCAGCCTGCCATCCGGGACAGGGATCTATGGCTACACCTTC.

The V and J genes are TRBV18 and TRBJ2-5; D not resolved. Trimming cost V 3 bases and J 7 bases, with 12 bases left between them. CDR3 length: 13 amino acids. The germline gives CDR1 KGHSH, CDR2 LQKENI. The CDR3, as DNA: TGTGCCAGCTCACCCCCCCAGGATGCGACCCAGTACTTC. Its protein is CASSPPQDATQYF.